The TCR beta chain under discussion was sequenced for a study of T cells in pancreatic ductal adenocarcinoma. Study-level findings and limits: Comparisons of tumor and blood clonality may show falsely lower tumor diversity. The resected pancreatic cancer cohort was biased toward the minority with early-stage disease. Compared with tumor, blood showed more total productive templates and roughly 8-fold more clonotypes.

Sequencing used immunoSEQ multiplex PCR; TCRdb keeps in-frame clones, though not all of them. The sample carries over 85,000 clones, about 95% recorded once. In the case of this clone: Antigen: not known.

The V end was cut by 2 bases, the J end by 5 bases, with 11 bases between. Germline V gives CDR1 SGHRS, CDR2 YFSETQ. The CDR3 has 13 residues. The selected patients with pancreatic ductal adenocarcinoma had surgery but no neoadjuvant therapy. What was sequenced was PBMCs. The sequence was obtained from a human donor with pancreatic ductal adenocarcinoma. The rearrangement links TRBV5-1 to TRBJ2-7; possible D gene TRBD1, 6 bases. CDR3 region: CASSFTGKDEQYF. The CDR3 DNA is TGCGCCAGCAGCTTTACAGGGAAGGACGAGCAGTACTTC.